These 32 T cell receptor beta chains were all obtained from the same sample, sequenced in a study of T-cell reconstitution after alpha-beta-depleted transplantation in children (TCRdb year 2016). The protocol used for the library was PCR. Sequencing relied on an Illumina HiSeq 2500. TCR libraries were prepared with molecular barcoding, using unique molecular identifiers to normalize TCRbeta repertoire quantification. TCRdb reran the public reads through fastp at Q25 and MiXCR, keeping productive beta chains. Rows matching on CDR3 protein sequence are summarized as one entry with the most common DNA and genes. This sample gives a few hundred thousand distinct CDR3 sequences in total; roughly 30% of them show up just once. 35% to 40% of the sample rests with the top ten. The treatment or condition label, read with the paper, signifies: allogeneic hematopoietic cell transplantation with graft depleted of TCRalphabeta T cells and CD19 B cells.

Material: PBMCs, obtained before TCRalphabeta/CD19-depleted stem cell transplant. These receptors came from a boy under two years old with Wiskott-Aldrich syndrome, due to receive a stem cell transplant.

This clonotype was found a few times. As DNA, the CDR3 is TGCGCCAGCAGCTTGTTGTCGACTAGCGGGATTAGCACAGATACGCAGTATTTT. It translates to CASSLLSTSGISTDTQYF. The J gene is TRBJ2-3, the V gene TRBV5-1, with 11 bases aligning to TRBD2. The CDR3 sequence is 18 residues long. J gave up 0 bases and V 1 base, and 7 bases lay outside the gene matches. Germline V lookup: CDR1 SGHRS, CDR2 YFSETQ.

This clonotype has more than one count but fewer than ten. The rearrangement uses TRBV5-6 and TRBJ2-2; the D gene could be TRBD1 or TRBD2 (5 bases each). Germline V gene sequence: CDR1 SGHDT, CDR2 YYEEEE. This CDR3 spans 14 amino acids. Trimming cost V 0 bases and J 6 bases, with 9 bases left between them. The CDR3 nucleotides are TGTGCCAGCAGCTTGGCCGGGACCTCCGGGGAGCTGTTTTTT. It yields the protein CASSLAGTSGELFF.

This sequence joins TRBV12-3 or TRBV12-4 and TRBJ2-2; the D gene could be TRBD1 or TRBD2 (5 bases each). The CDR3 sequence is 15 residues long. V was shortened by 3 bases and J by 6 bases, with 14 bases between the two germline ends. In DNA form, the CDR3 reads TGTGCCAGCAGTTTTTGGTCCCTGGGGGCCGGGGAGCTGTTTTTT. This gives the protein CASSFWSLGAGELFF.

The V call is TRBV20-1, the J call TRBJ2-1, with 8 bases aligning to TRBD2. The CDR3 runs 18 residues. Germline V gene lookup returns CDR1 DFQATT and CDR2 SNEGSKA (reference sequence). V trimming: 1 base; J trimming: 4 bases; junction bases outside the gene matches: 15. Here the CDR3 DNA reads TGCAGTGCTAGAGCGTGGGGGTCTAGCGGGTTAACTTACAATGAGCAGTTCTTC. Amino acid sequence: CSARAWGSSGLTYNEQFF.

This clonotype was picked up a small number of times. The chain links TRBV29-1 to TRBJ1-1; TRBD1 aligns across 9 bases. The germline V gene encodes CDR1 SQVTM and CDR2 ANQGSEA. V trimming: 6 bases; J trimming: 3 bases; junction bases outside the gene matches: 5. The CDR3 covers 13 residues. The CDR3 loop reads CSVLTGGDTEAFF. CDR3 nucleotides: TGCAGCGTCCTGACAGGGGGAGACACTGAAGCTTTCTTT.

The chain is built from TRBV5-5 and TRBJ2-4; the match to TRBD1 covers 7 bases. This CDR3 spans 17 amino acids. Germline V lookup: CDR1 SGHKS, CDR2 YYEKEE (reference sequence). V lost 2 bases to trimming and J lost 4 bases; unmatched junction nucleotides: 12. The DNA for the CDR3 is TGTGCCAGCAGCTTACCAAGCCGCCGGGACAGTAAAAACATTCAGTACTTC. Encoded protein: CASSLPSRRDSKNIQYF.

This clonotype was counted only a few times. V is TRBV10-3 and J is TRBJ2-2; weak D call: TRBD1 (5 bases). Germline assignment: CDR1 ENHRY and CDR2 SYGVKD. Trimming cost V 5 bases and J 1 base, with 8 bases left between them. This CDR3 contains 14 residues. The CDR3 is CAISSQGNTGELFF. CDR3 coding DNA: TGTGCCATCAGTTCTCAGGGGAACACCGGGGAGCTGTTTTTT.

This clonotype has a handful of counts. This CDR3 reads CASSQGQATAQYF. Here the CDR3 DNA reads TGCGCCAGCAGCCAAGGACAGGCAACGGCCCAGTACTTC. The chain joins TRBV4-1 to TRBJ2-5; the D gene is possibly TRBD1 (6 bases). The V and J ends lost 1 base and 9 bases respectively, with 12 bases between them. Germline CDR1 is MGHRA and CDR2 is YSYEKL. The CDR3 spans 13 residues.

The chain links TRBV20-1 to TRBJ2-1, with D possibly matching TRBD2 (5 bases). The germline CDR1 and CDR2 sequences are DFQATT and SNEGSKA (reference sequence). Trimming took off 5 bases at V and 3 bases at J, with 17 bases between the two ends. This CDR3 spans 15 amino acids. CDR3 DNA sequence: TGCAGTGCTCGGACTCCAATCAAAAACTACAATGAGCAGTTCTTC. Amino acids: CSARTPIKNYNEQFF.

The chain links TRBV24-1 to TRBJ2-5; 7 bases align to TRBD1. In germline, CDR1 is KGHDR, CDR2 SFDVKD. The V and J ends lost 4 bases and 0 bases, in that order; junction bases with no gene match: 4. The CDR3 is made up of 15 amino acids. CDR3 sequence (DNA): TGTGCCACCAGTGAGGCACAGGGGTACCAAGAGACCCAGTACTTC. This gives the protein CATSEAQGYQETQYF.

This clonotype showed up just a few times. CDR3 coding DNA: TGCAGTGCTAGGGGTTTCGACTCAGAGCAGTACTTC. Protein sequence: CSARGFDSEQYF. The chain is built from TRBV20-1 and TRBJ2-7; D is unclear. The CDR3 is 12 residues long. Trimming took off 3 bases at V and 7 bases at J, with 13 bases between the two ends. Looked up from germline, CDR1 is DFQATT and CDR2 is SNEGSKA (reference sequence).

The rearrangement uses TRBV7-9 and TRBJ1-1; D possibly corresponds to TRBD1 (5 bases). The CDR3 is 14 residues long. Per the germline V gene, CDR1 is SEHNR and CDR2 is FQNEAQ (reference sequence). V lost 1 base, J lost 6 bases, and 12 bases lay in between. The CDR3 DNA is TGTGCCAGCAGCTTAGGACAGTCATCGGCTGAAGCTTTCTTT. Protein: CASSLGQSSAEAFF.

J is TRBJ2-1 and V is TRBV20-1; D is ambiguous. This CDR3 spans 13 amino acids. The V end was cut by 1 base, the J end by 0 bases, with 4 bases between. Germline V lookup: CDR1 DFQATT, CDR2 SNEGSKA (reference sequence). CDR3 residues: CSARVDSYNEQFF. In nucleotides, the CDR3 is TGCAGTGCTAGAGTTGACTCCTACAATGAGCAGTTCTTC.

The V call is TRBV10-2, the J call TRBJ2-5; TRBD2 is a possible D gene (6 bases). The CDR3 consists of 14 residues. The V gene's germline CDR1 is WSHSY and CDR2 SAAADI. The V and J ends lost 8 bases and 5 bases respectively, with 18 bases between them. CDR3 DNA sequence: TGCGCCAGCTCGGGACTCTCCATCAGGGAGACCCAGTACTTC. Encoded protein: CASSGLSIRETQYF.

This clonotype was observed once. This chain connects TRBV20-1 to TRBJ1-6; tentative D call: TRBD1 (5 bases). The ends were cut back, 5 bases at V and 5 bases at J, with 13 bases in the middle. Looked up from germline, CDR1 is DFQATT and CDR2 is SNEGSKA (reference sequence). The CDR3 contains 14 residues. The CDR3 coding sequence is TGCAGTGCTGGTGACAGACCCCATAATTCACCCCTCCACTTT. Amino acid sequence: CSAGDRPHNSPLHF.

This clonotype has only a few counts. J is TRBJ1-1 and V is TRBV5-1, with 7 bases lining up with TRBD1. The germline V gene encodes CDR1 SGHRS and CDR2 YFSETQ. The junction had 8 bases not matched to a gene; V was cut back by 4 bases and J by 5 bases. The CDR3 covers 14 residues. The CDR3 is CASSQGDGLTEAFF. DNA of the CDR3: TGCGCCAGCAGCCAGGGGGATGGTTTGACTGAAGCTTTCTTT.

The V call is TRBV20-1, the J call TRBJ2-7; D ambiguous. CDR3 length: 13 amino acids. CDR1 is DFQATT, CDR2 SNEGSKA, per germline (reference sequence). V dropped 3 bases and J dropped 4 bases, with 13 bases sitting between them. CDR3 protein: CSASLLFPYEQYF. For the CDR3, the DNA is TGCAGTGCTAGTCTCCTATTCCCATACGAGCAGTACTTC.

The J gene is TRBJ2-5, the V gene TRBV11-2, with D perhaps matching TRBD1 or TRBD2 (5 bases each). The CDR3 is made up of 15 amino acids. CDR1 SGHAT and CDR2 FQNNGV come from the germline V gene. Between the trimmed V and J ends, which lost 6 bases and 4 bases, there was a span of 18 bases. Here the CDR3 DNA reads TGTGCCAGCAGTCCGGGGCAAGTGGGGTCAGAGACCCAGTACTTC. It codes for CASSPGQVGSETQYF.

The chain is built from TRBV7-2 and TRBJ2-5; a possible D gene is TRBD2 (6 bases). Germline assignment: CDR1 SGHTA and CDR2 FQGNSA. The ends were cut back, 5 bases at V and 5 bases at J, with 18 bases in the middle. The CDR3 spans 15 residues. DNA of the CDR3: TGTGCCAGCAGCCCCGGGGGACCCGGGGAGGAGACCCAGTACTTC. Translation: CASSPGGPGEETQYF. The variable domain in full, completed from reference TRBV7-2 and TRBJ2-5, reads GAGVSQSPSNKVTEKGKDVELRCDPISGHTALYWYRQSLGQGLEFLIYFQGNSAPDKSGLPSDRFSAERTGGSVSTLTIQRTQQEDSAVYLCASSPGGPGEETQYFGPGTRLLVL.

This clonotype was seen more than once but under ten times. The chain links TRBV20-1 to TRBJ2-1, with 11 bases fitting TRBD2. This CDR3 contains 14 residues. V was pared by 6 bases and J by 2 bases, with 3 bases of the junction left unmatched. Germline values: CDR1 DFQATT, CDR2 SNEGSKA (reference sequence). The chain's CDR3 is CSALAGGTYNEQFF. The CDR3 bases are TGCAGTGCGCTAGCGGGAGGAACCTACAATGAGCAGTTCTTC.

This rearrangement joins TRBV12-3 or TRBV12-4 to TRBJ2-1, with D possibly TRBD1 on 5 matching bases. V was clipped by 5 bases and J by 7 bases, with 12 bases between them. CDR3 length: 13 amino acids. The CDR3 DNA follows: TGTGCCAGCAGTATTAAGGGGCGGAATGAGCAGTTCTTC. Protein product: CASSIKGRNEQFF.

This clonotype was found a few times. The CDR3 reads CSAPKGVGTDTQYF. The CDR3 bases are TGCAGTGCACCGAAGGGAGTGGGCACAGATACGCAGTATTTT. V and J are TRBV20-1 and TRBJ2-3; tentatively, D is TRBD2 (5 bases). The CDR3 length is 14 residues. Germline V gene lookup returns CDR1 DFQATT and CDR2 SNEGSKA (reference sequence). Trimming shortened V by 6 bases and J by 1 base, and 14 bases separated the two germline ends.

The sample holds a few counts of this clonotype. V gene TRBV2 combines with J gene TRBJ1-5; a weak D match, TRBD1 (6 bases). Trimming left V 5 bases short and J 2 bases short, with 7 bases between. The CDR3 spans 13 residues. The germline CDR1 and CDR2 sequences are SNHLY and FYNNEI. The CDR3 sequence: CASSKGGNQPQHF. The CDR3, as DNA: TGTGCCAGCAGTAAGGGGGGCAATCAGCCCCAGCATTTT.

The gene calls are TRBV15 and TRBJ2-1; D uncertain. V lost 0 bases to trimming and J lost 5 bases, with 11 bases between them. Germline CDR1 is LNHNV and CDR2 is YYDKDF (reference sequence). This CDR3 is built from 15 residues. The CDR3 DNA reads TGTGCCACCAGCAGAGATCGGGTCGGAAACAATGAGCAGTTCTTC. Translation: CATSRDRVGNNEQFF.

A few counts support this clonotype. This sequence joins TRBV3-1 and TRBJ1-2; 7 bases match TRBD1. V shed 1 base, J shed 4 bases, and the junction held 6 bases outside the gene matches. This CDR3 contains 15 residues. Germline CDR1 reads LGHDT; CDR2 reads YNNKEL (reference sequence). Written as DNA, the CDR3 is TGTGCCAGCAGCCAAGTCGGGGACAGTCGCTATGGCTACACCTTC. Its translation is CASSQVGDSRYGYTF.

Note on this clonotype: One end of the junction does not line up with germline, which may come from a read error. The V call is TRBV29-1, the J call TRBJ1-1; D remains unclear. Germline-derived CDR1 and CDR2 are SQVTM and ANQGSEA. The length of the CDR3 is 12 residues. The DNA of the CDR3 is TGCAGCGTTGCGGACCTGAACACTGACGCTTTCTTT. Translation: CSVADLNTDAFF. The full variable domain, rest sourced from reference TRBV29-1 and TRBJ1-1, is SAVISQKPSRDICQRGTSLTIQCQVDSQVTMMFWYRQQPGQSLTLIATANQGSEATYESGFVIDKFPISRPNLTFSTLTVSNMSPEDSSIYLCSVADLNTDAFFGQGTRLTVV.

This clonotype was found a few times. This chain joins TRBV20-1 and TRBJ2-5; no clear D. Trimming shortened V by 7 bases and J by 5 bases, and 14 bases separated the two germline ends. From germline, CDR1 is DFQATT and CDR2 SNEGSKA (reference sequence). The CDR3 is made up of 12 amino acids. The CDR3 loop reads CSVKTMRETQYF. In nucleotides, the CDR3 is TGCAGTGTGAAGACGATGAGGGAGACCCAGTACTTC.

There are many counts of this clonotype. This chain uses TRBV5-5 with TRBJ2-1, with 9 bases that match TRBD1. This CDR3 has 15 amino acids. V shed 4 bases and J 2 bases; nucleotides not matched to a gene: 4. The germline CDR1 and CDR2 sequences are SGHKS and YYEKEE (reference sequence). The CDR3 loop reads CASSLGTGTYNEQFF. In nucleotides, the CDR3 is TGTGCCAGCAGCCTCGGGACAGGGACCTACAATGAGCAGTTCTTC.

This clonotype has just a few counts. The chain recombines TRBV20-1 with TRBJ2-3, with 11 bases matching TRBD2. The germline CDR1 and CDR2 sequences are DFQATT and SNEGSKA (reference sequence). The CDR3 has 16 amino acids. V trimming: 6 bases; J trimming: 2 bases; junction bases outside the gene matches: 10. The CDR3 here is CSAPIAGGPVTDTQYF. CDR3 nucleotides: TGCAGTGCGCCAATAGCGGGAGGGCCGGTCACAGATACGCAGTATTTT.

The sample holds a few counts of this clonotype. This rearrangement joins TRBV24-1 to TRBJ2-1; D uncertain. Deletions cut 3 bases from V and 10 bases from J, with 9 bases between. The length of the CDR3 is 12 residues. Germline CDR1 KGHDR, CDR2 SFDVKD. CDR3 in DNA: TGTGCCACCAGTGATCGAAGTAGGGAGCAGTTCTTC. Translation: CATSDRSREQFF.

This clonotype was counted many times. The chain recombines TRBV5-4 with TRBJ2-1; D is unresolved. V was pared by 3 bases and J by 6 bases, with 7 bases between. Germline values: CDR1 SGHNT, CDR2 YYREEE (reference sequence). The CDR3 sequence is 12 residues long. The DNA for the CDR3 is TGTGCCAGCAGCTCCTTATCCAATGAGCAGTTCTTC. It specifies CASSSLSNEQFF.

This clonotype showed up just once. The chain carries TRBV20-1 and TRBJ2-1; 16 nucleotides match TRBD2. V lost 3 bases, J lost 2 bases, and 7 bases stayed unmatched. Germline lookup yields CDR1 DFQATT and CDR2 SNEGSKA (reference sequence). The CDR3 extends over 18 amino acids. In nucleotides, the CDR3 is TGCAGTGCTAGGGTGGGACTAGCGGGAGGGTACCCCTACAATGAGCAGTTCTTC. Translation: CSARVGLAGGYPYNEQFF.